One and the same sample provided the 28 T cell receptor beta chains below, sequenced in a study of T cell responses to AZD1222 COVID-19 vaccine. Profiled with immunoSEQ multiplex PCR; TCRdb holds only in-frame clones, not every one. The sample has around 62,000 clones, around 90% seen once. The source was peripheral blood, collected on day 0 of AZD1222 vaccination. The origin of the receptors is an adult in good health.

The V gene is TRBV7-2, the J gene TRBJ2-7; D gene ambiguous. The V gene lost 1 base and the J gene lost 2 bases, with 6 bases spanning the gap. Germline V CDR1 and CDR2: SGHTA, FQGNSA. The CDR3 covers 13 residues. Here the CDR3 reads CASSLVPPYEQYF. CDR3 nucleotides: TGTGCCAGCAGCTTAGTGCCTCCCTACGAGCAGTACTTC.

A single count supports this clone. V and J are TRBV19 and TRBJ1-2, with 8 positions matching TRBD1. V was clipped by 5 bases and J by 2 bases; unmatched bases: 7. Germline CDR1 and CDR2: LNHDA and SQIVND (reference sequence). CDR3 length equals 15 residues. The CDR3 here is CASSSRQGLNYGYTF. CDR3 DNA sequence: TGTGCCAGTAGTTCCCGACAGGGGCTCAACTATGGCTACACCTTC. The whole variable domain, filled in from reference TRBV19 and TRBJ1-2, reads DGGITQSPKYLFRKEGQNVTLSCEQNLNHDAMYWYRQDPGQGLRLIYYSQIVNDFQKGDIAEGYSVSREKKESFPLTVTSAQKNPTAFYLCASSSRQGLNYGYTFGSGTRLTVV.

As regards this clone: Other DNA sequences in the sample encode the same CDR3. The V and J genes are TRBV7-9 and TRBJ1-5; D ambiguous. Trimming removed 3 bases from V and 0 bases from J, with 9 bases in between. CDR1 SEHNR and CDR2 FQNEAQ come from the germline V gene (reference sequence). CDR3 length equals 15 residues. CDR3 sequence: CASSLGGYSNQPQHF. For the CDR3, the DNA is TGTGCCAGCAGCTTGGGCGGATATAGCAATCAGCCCCAGCATTTT.

The rearrangement uses TRBV4-1 and TRBJ2-7; D unclear. Germline V gives CDR1 MGHRA, CDR2 YSYEKL. The CDR3 spans 14 residues. Trimming removed 1 base at V and 2 bases at J, with 9 bases between. CDR3 region: CASSQVAGPYEQYF. The CDR3 nucleotides read TGCGCCAGCAGCCAAGTTGCAGGCCCCTACGAGCAGTACTTC.

This clone was counted only a few times. The chain has TRBV5-1 and TRBJ2-3, with TRBD2 matching over 10 bases. This CDR3 has 15 residues. Germline V lookup: CDR1 SGHRS, CDR2 YFSETQ. Trimming at V came to 4 bases and at J to 2 bases, leaving 4 bases not matched to a gene. CDR3 DNA sequence: TGCGCCAGCAGCATTAGCGGGGGGAACACAGATACGCAGTATTTT. It codes for CASSISGGNTDTQYF.

The chain combines TRBV6-5 with TRBJ1-4; D ambiguous. The CDR3 covers 15 residues. The germline CDR1 and CDR2 sequences are MNHEY and SVGAGI. Trimming shortened V by 6 bases and J by 0 bases, and 11 bases separated the two germline ends. The CDR3: CASSRTEATNEKLFF. The CDR3 coding sequence is TGTGCCAGCAGCAGGACGGAAGCAACTAATGAAAAACTGTTTTTT.

The chain carries TRBV7-9 and TRBJ2-5, with TRBD1 matching over 10 bases. The germline CDR1 and CDR2 sequences are SEHNR and FQNEAQ (reference sequence). J lost 4 bases, V lost 5 bases, and 7 bases had no gene match. The CDR3 length is 15 residues. This CDR3 reads CASSAGTGVSETQYF. Here the CDR3 DNA reads TGTGCCAGCAGCGCCGGGACAGGGGTATCAGAGACCCAGTACTTC.

The chain couples TRBV6-5 to TRBJ1-1; D may be TRBD1 (6 bases). Germline V lookup: CDR1 MNHEY, CDR2 SVGAGI. The CDR3 extends over 13 amino acids. Trimming cost V 7 bases and J 4 bases, with 13 bases left between them. CDR3: CASTHREGTEAFF. The CDR3 DNA reads as TGTGCCAGCACCCACAGGGAAGGCACTGAAGCTTTCTTT.

The rearrangement joins TRBV18 to TRBJ2-2; 10 bases match TRBD2. The J segment lost 1 base and the V segment lost 2 bases, leaving 1 base of the junction unmatched. The CDR3 is 16 residues long. Per the germline V gene, CDR1 is KGHSH and CDR2 is LQKENI. CDR3 loop: CASSPGTSENTGELFF. The CDR3 bases are TGTGCCAGCTCACCAGGGACTAGCGAGAACACCGGGGAGCTGTTTTTT.

This sequence joins TRBV6-5 and TRBJ2-1; 8 positions agree with TRBD2. V shed 4 bases, J shed 2 bases, and the junction held 4 bases outside the gene matches. This CDR3 is built from 15 residues. The germline V gene encodes CDR1 MNHEY and CDR2 SVGAGI. Written as DNA, the CDR3 is TGTGCCAGCAGTTCCCTAGCGGGCCCCTACAATGAGCAGTTCTTC. Translation gives CASSSLAGPYNEQFF.

The chain couples TRBV3-1 (or the pseudogene TRBV3-2) to TRBJ2-7; 9 bases are a match to TRBD1. Germline CDR1 and CDR2: LGHDT and YNNKEL (reference sequence). The CDR3 length is 17 residues. Germline trimming cut 5 bases from V and 2 bases from J; bases unmatched to any gene: 13. The CDR3 loop is CASSSNSVGQGTYEQYF. DNA for the CDR3: TGTGCCAGCAGCTCAAACTCGGTTGGACAGGGGACCTACGAGCAGTACTTC.

The rearrangement uses TRBV2 and TRBJ1-2; D call uncertain. CDR3 length: 12 amino acids. From germline, CDR1 is SNHLY and CDR2 FYNNEI. Trimming shortened V by 2 bases and J by 4 bases, and 5 bases separated the two germline ends. This chain's CDR3 is CASSEQTYGYTF. CDR3 DNA sequence: TGTGCCAGCAGTGAACAGACCTATGGCTACACCTTC.

The chain employs TRBV19 and TRBJ1-4; D is undetermined. This CDR3 is 15 amino acids long. Trimming took off 5 bases at V and 3 bases at J, with 13 bases between the two ends. Germline CDR1 reads LNHDA; CDR2 reads SQIVND (reference sequence). The CDR3 here is CASSDLRPPNEKLFF. The CDR3 DNA follows: TGTGCCAGTAGTGACCTCAGGCCACCTAATGAAAAACTGTTTTTT.

The CDR3 sequence is CASSILQGAHGQPQHF. DNA for the CDR3: TGTGCCAGTAGTATATTACAGGGGGCGCACGGTCAGCCCCAGCATTTT. This chain links TRBV19 with TRBJ1-5; 9 nucleotides agree with TRBD1. Germline trimming cut 2 bases from V and 6 bases from J; bases unmatched to any gene: 8. CDR3 size: 16 residues. Germline V gives CDR1 LNHDA, CDR2 SQIVND (reference sequence).

This clone was detected a few times. This chain connects TRBV19 to TRBJ1-1; D gene uncertain. V lost 1 base to trimming and J lost 6 bases, with 15 bases between them. This CDR3 is 15 amino acids long. The germline V gene has CDR1 LNHDA and CDR2 SQIVND (reference sequence). Written as DNA, the CDR3 is TGTGCCAGTAGTATAGCCCCGGGCCGTGGCTCTGAAGCTTTCTTT. Amino acids: CASSIAPGRGSEAFF.

The V and J genes are TRBV19 and TRBJ1-5; TRBD1 agrees at 9 bases. There are 16 residues in the CDR3. Trimming took 7 bases from V and 5 from J; bases not matched to a gene: 12. Germline-derived CDR1 and CDR2 are LNHDA and SQIVND (reference sequence). The chain's CDR3 is CASNLLPGQGDQPQHF. CDR3 bases: TGTGCCAGTAATCTCCTCCCGGGACAGGGTGATCAGCCCCAGCATTTT.

The rearrangement links TRBV5-1 to TRBJ2-1; 11 nucleotides align to TRBD2. V was clipped by 4 bases and J by 7 bases; unmatched bases: 7. The CDR3 contains 15 residues. Germline loops: CDR1 SGHRS, CDR2 YFSETQ. CDR3 protein: CASSRRLAGGNEQFF. CDR3 DNA: TGCGCCAGCAGCCGTCGCCTAGCGGGGGGTAATGAGCAGTTCTTC.

This rearrangement joins TRBV6-5 to TRBJ2-7; no definite D call. The CDR3 loop spans 12 amino acids. V lost 6 bases and J 3 bases, leaving 9 bases between the germline ends. Germline lookup yields CDR1 MNHEY and CDR2 SVGAGI. The CDR3 nucleotides read TGTGCCAGCAGCCCACTAAACTACGAGCAGTACTTC. Protein product: CASSPLNYEQYF.

The chain joins TRBV15 to TRBJ1-1, with D possibly being TRBD1 (6 bases). With 4 bases removed from V and 4 bases from J, the gap between germline ends came to 13 bases. The CDR3 loop spans 14 amino acids. Germline V lookup: CDR1 LNHNV, CDR2 YYDKDF (reference sequence). DNA of the CDR3: TGTGCCACCAGCAAGGATCTCAGGGGCACTGAAGCTTTCTTT. Residues: CATSKDLRGTEAFF. The whole variable domain, remainder taken from reference TRBV15 and TRBJ1-1, is DAMVIQNPRYQVTQFGKPVTLSCSQTLNHNVMYWYQQKSSQAPKLLFHYYDKDFNNEADTPDNFQSRRPNTSFCFLDIRSPGLGDTAMYLCATSKDLRGTEAFFGQGTRLTVV.

In its sample, this clone was seen a few times. The chain couples TRBV7-9 to TRBJ1-4, with D uncertain. Looked up from germline, CDR1 is SEHNR and CDR2 is FQNEAQ (reference sequence). The CDR3 length is 12 residues. V dropped 6 bases and J dropped 10 bases, with 12 bases sitting between them. CDR3 in amino acids: CASRQFLGKLFF. CDR3 in DNA: TGTGCCAGCAGACAGTTCCTGGGAAAACTGTTTTTT.

This chain connects TRBV12-3 or TRBV12-4 to TRBJ1-5; D not resolved. This CDR3 spans 13 amino acids. Trimming removed 7 bases at V and 9 bases at J, with 16 bases between. The CDR3 is CASKQTPRGPQHF. The CDR3 DNA is TGTGCCAGCAAACAGACACCCCGGGGGCCCCAGCATTTT.

This clone was recorded once. The V gene is TRBV24-1, the J gene TRBJ2-7; 7 nucleotides match TRBD1. V trimming: 4 bases; J trimming: 0 bases; junction bases outside the gene matches: 5. Germline CDR1 and CDR2: KGHDR and SFDVKD. The CDR3 totals 15 residues. CDR3 sequence: CATSDLRQGSYEQYF. CDR3 DNA: TGTGCCACCAGTGACCTCCGACAGGGCTCCTACGAGCAGTACTTC.

V is TRBV9 and J is TRBJ2-5, with no clear D. The V end lost 4 bases, the J end lost 5 bases, and 18 bases lay between the germline ends. Germline CDR1 is SGDLS and CDR2 is YYNGEE. The CDR3 has 15 residues. The CDR3 here is CASSIGPRSLETQYF. CDR3 bases: TGTGCCAGCAGCATCGGACCCAGGTCCTTGGAGACCCAGTACTTC.

This rearrangement joins TRBV3-1 (or the pseudogene TRBV3-2) to TRBJ1-2; D unclear. The CDR3 is 12 residues long. V lost 4 bases, J lost 8 bases, and 11 bases lay in between. CDR1 and CDR2 from the germline V gene are LGHDT and YNNKEL (reference sequence). The CDR3 DNA is TGTGCCAGCAGCCGAACGGACCTCGGCTACACCTTC. Translation: CASSRTDLGYTF.

This rearrangement joins TRBV5-1 to TRBJ1-1, with TRBD1 identical over 8 bases. After removal of 0 bases from V and 1 base from J, the junction contained 5 bases not matched to a gene. The CDR3 totals 16 residues. Germline loops: CDR1 SGHRS, CDR2 YFSETQ. The DNA of the CDR3 is TGCGCCAGCAGCTTGGGACAGGGGACAACGAACACTGAAGCTTTCTTT. Protein: CASSLGQGTTNTEAFF.

The gene calls are TRBV23-1 and TRBJ1-5, with 8 bases fitting TRBD1. TRBV23-1 has ORF status, its function being uncertain. The CDR3 sequence is 16 residues long. V gave up 0 bases and J gave up 7 bases; unmatched junction bases: 8. The CDR3: CASSQSRQGADQPQHF. CDR3 sequence (DNA): TGCGCCAGCAGTCAATCCCGGCAGGGGGCTGACCAGCCCCAGCATTTT.

The chain couples TRBV29-1 to TRBJ2-5, with D unresolved. The germline gives CDR1 SQVTM, CDR2 ANQGSEA. Trimming cost V 0 bases and J 9 bases, with 11 bases left between them. The CDR3 is 12 residues long. CDR3 region: CSVEDRVVAQYF. The CDR3 DNA reads as TGCAGCGTTGAAGATCGGGTAGTGGCCCAGTACTTC.

V and J are TRBV11-2 and TRBJ2-1, with a weak D call TRBD1 (6 bases). Trimming left V 7 bases short and J 2 bases short, with 15 bases between. This CDR3 region has 15 residues. CDR1 SGHAT and CDR2 FQNNGV come from the germline V gene. The CDR3 sequence: CASTLAQGPYNEQFF. CDR3 nucleotide sequence: TGTGCCAGCACCCTTGCACAGGGACCCTACAATGAGCAGTTCTTC.